A selection of T cell receptor beta chains follows, all from one sample in a study of T cell responses to AZD1222 COVID-19 vaccine. Here immunoSEQ multiplex PCR was the method, and the copy in TCRdb shows in-frame clones only, minus some. The data show 110,000 to 150,000 clones, with roughly 90% seen just once and about 1.8% held by the top ten. This material consisted of peripheral blood, taken 28 days after the second AZD1222 dose. These receptors were obtained from an adult who received the AZD1222 COVID-19 vaccine. Both conserved end residues are part of each CDR3. D genes are given only for firm matches. Size is omitted from some rows. Given values are once, few, many or a class for expanded clones.

J gene: TRBJ2-7
clone size: .
D gene: TRBD2
V gene: TRBV5-6
CDR3 length: 14
CDR3 DNA: TGTGCCAGCAGCTTGAAGCGGGGCTCCTACGAGCAGTACTTC
CDR3 protein: CASSLKRGSYEQYF

J gene: TRBJ1-2
clone size: few
D gene: .
V gene: TRBV23-1
CDR3 length: 10
CDR3 DNA: TGCGCCAGCAGTCTTTACTATTGCACCTTC
CDR3 protein: CASSLYYCTF

J gene: TRBJ2-1
clone size: .
D gene: TRBD2
V gene: TRBV6-5
CDR3 length: 15
CDR3 DNA: TGTGCCAGCAGTAAAAGGACTAGCGGGGCTAATGAGCAGTTCTTC
CDR3 protein: CASSKRTSGANEQFF

J gene: TRBJ2-1
clone size: .
D gene: .
V gene: TRBV5-8
CDR3 length: 13
CDR3 DNA: TGTGCCAGCAGCTTGTATGAATACAATGAGCAGTTCTTC
CDR3 protein: CASSLYEYNEQFF

J gene: TRBJ1-5
clone size: .
D gene: TRBD1
V gene: TRBV7-6
CDR3 length: 14
CDR3 DNA: TGTGCCAGCAGCCTACAGGGGAGCAATCAGCCCCAGCATTTT
CDR3 protein: CASSLQGSNQPQHF

J gene: TRBJ1-4
clone size: .
D gene: .
V gene: TRBV7-2
CDR3 length: 17
CDR3 DNA: TGTGCCAGCAGCTTAAGACTGGTAGTTGCAACTAATGAAAAACTGTTTTTT
CDR3 protein: CASSLRLVVATNEKLFF

J gene: TRBJ2-7
clone size: .
D gene: .
V gene: TRBV6-5
CDR3 length: 14
CDR3 DNA: TGTGCCAGTGGCCGGGGTCAGACATCCTACGAGCAGTACTTC
CDR3 protein: CASGRGQTSYEQYF

J gene: TRBJ1-1
clone size: .
D gene: TRBD1
V gene: TRBV18
CDR3 length: 14
CDR3 DNA: TGTGCCAGCTCACCCTCAGGGGGGGGCACTGAAGCTTTCTTT
CDR3 protein: CASSPSGGGTEAFF

J gene: TRBJ1-2
clone size: .
D gene: .
V gene: TRBV19
CDR3 length: 15
CDR3 DNA: TGTGCCAGTAGTACCCACCTTGGGGAGAACTATGGCTACACCTTC
CDR3 protein: CASSTHLGENYGYTF

J gene: TRBJ2-5
clone size: .
D gene: .
V gene: TRBV2
CDR3 length: 14
CDR3 DNA: TGTGCCAGCAGTGGACAGGCCCTACAAGAGACCCAGTACTTC
CDR3 protein: CASSGQALQETQYF

J gene: TRBJ2-7
clone size: .
D gene: .
V gene: TRBV5-1
CDR3 length: 12
CDR3 DNA: TGCGCCAGCAGCCGCCGGGGGCAAGAGCAGTACTTC
CDR3 protein: CASSRRGQEQYF

J gene: TRBJ2-1
clone size: .
D gene: TRBD2
V gene: TRBV3-1/TRBV3-2
CDR3 length: 16
CDR3 DNA: TGTGCCAGCAGCCAAACGAGCGGGGTAGTTGTGAATGAGCAGTTCTTC
CDR3 protein: CASSQTSGVVVNEQFF

J gene: TRBJ2-7
clone size: once
D gene: .
V gene: TRBV15
CDR3 length: 16
CDR3 DNA: TGTGCCACCAGCAGAGAAGGGAGGGGGCTCTCCTACGAGCAGTACTTC
CDR3 protein: CATSREGRGLSYEQYF

J gene: TRBJ1-3
clone size: .
D gene: .
V gene: TRBV28
CDR3 length: 13
CDR3 DNA: TGTGCCAGCAGTTTACCGACCTTAAACACCATATATTTT
CDR3 protein: CASSLPTLNTIYF

J gene: TRBJ1-2
clone size: .
D gene: TRBD1
V gene: TRBV5-5
CDR3 length: 16
CDR3 DNA: TGTGCCAGCAGCTTGAATCGGGCAGGGGGATACTATGGCTACACCTTC
CDR3 protein: CASSLNRAGGYYGYTF

J gene: TRBJ1-2
clone size: .
D gene: .
V gene: TRBV18
CDR3 length: 13
CDR3 DNA: TGTGCCAGCTCACCTGGGGGGGAATATGGCTACACCTTC
CDR3 protein: CASSPGGEYGYTF

J gene: TRBJ1-1
clone size: .
D gene: .
V gene: TRBV6-6
CDR3 length: 13
CDR3 DNA: TGTGCCAGCAGTTACTCGGGTGGAACTGAAGCTTTCTTT
CDR3 protein: CASSYSGGTEAFF

J gene: TRBJ2-7
clone size: .
D gene: TRBD1
V gene: TRBV25-1
CDR3 length: 17
CDR3 DNA: TGTGCCAGCAGCCCCGCTGGTGTCGGACAGGGGTGGTACGAGCAGTACTTC
CDR3 protein: CASSPAGVGQGWYEQYF

J gene: TRBJ1-6
clone size: .
D gene: .
V gene: TRBV5-4
CDR3 length: 16
CDR3 DNA: TGTGCCAGCAGCTGGGGGTTGGGTTCCTATAATTCACCCCTCCACTTT
CDR3 protein: CASSWGLGSYNSPLHF

J gene: TRBJ2-7
clone size: .
D gene: TRBD2
V gene: TRBV12-3/TRBV12-4
CDR3 length: 13
CDR3 DNA: TGTGCCAGCAGACTAGCGGGGGCCTACGAGCAGTACTTC
CDR3 protein: CASRLAGAYEQYF

J gene: TRBJ1-6
clone size: .
D gene: TRBD1
V gene: TRBV2
CDR3 length: 13
CDR3 DNA: TGTGCCAGCAAAGGACAGGCGGATTCACCCCTCCACTTT
CDR3 protein: CASKGQADSPLHF

J gene: TRBJ1-3
clone size: .
D gene: .
V gene: TRBV5-1
CDR3 length: 14
CDR3 DNA: TGCGCCAGCAAGGAGGGGATCTCTGGAAACACCATATATTTT
CDR3 protein: CASKEGISGNTIYF

J gene: TRBJ2-7
clone size: .
D gene: .
V gene: TRBV2
CDR3 length: 11
CDR3 DNA: TGTGCCAGCAGTGAAAACTACGAGCAGTACTTC
CDR3 protein: CASSENYEQYF

J gene: TRBJ1-2
clone size: .
D gene: .
V gene: TRBV7-8
CDR3 length: 14
CDR3 DNA: TGTGCCAGCAGCTTAGCGAGGGAGGAATATGGCTACACCTTC
CDR3 protein: CASSLAREEYGYTF

J gene: TRBJ2-1
clone size: few
D gene: .
V gene: TRBV5-1
CDR3 length: 11
CDR3 DNA: TGCGCCAGCAGCTTTCTGAATGAGCAGTTCTTC
CDR3 protein: CASSFLNEQFF

J gene: TRBJ1-6
clone size: few
D gene: .
V gene: TRBV6-5
CDR3 length: 15
CDR3 DNA: TGTGCCAGCAGTTACTCGGGGGCAGCTAATTCACCCCTCCACTTT
CDR3 protein: CASSYSGAANSPLHF

J gene: TRBJ2-7
clone size: .
D gene: .
V gene: TRBV19
CDR3 length: 15
CDR3 DNA: TGTGCCAGTAGCCTGGGGAAGGGCCCCTCCTACGAGCAGTACTTC
CDR3 protein: CASSLGKGPSYEQYF

J gene: TRBJ1-4
clone size: .
D gene: .
V gene: TRBV11-2
CDR3 length: 15
CDR3 DNA: .
CDR3 protein: CASSLVFGAGEKLFF

J gene: TRBJ2-5
clone size: .
D gene: .
V gene: TRBV7-9
CDR3 length: 17
CDR3 DNA: TGTGCCAGCAGCGACTGGGTTAATAGCGCTCTACAAGAGACCCAGTACTTC
CDR3 protein: CASSDWVNSALQETQYF

J gene: TRBJ1-2
clone size: .
D gene: TRBD1
V gene: TRBV12-3/TRBV12-4
CDR3 length: 12
CDR3 DNA: TGTGCCAGCAGCGACAGGGGCTATGGCTACACCTTC
CDR3 protein: CASSDRGYGYTF

J gene: TRBJ2-2
clone size: once
D gene: TRBD1
V gene: TRBV7-3
CDR3 length: 13
CDR3 DNA: TGTGCCAGCAGGGGGACAGGGTCCGGGGAGCTGTTTTTT
CDR3 protein: CASRGTGSGELFF

J gene: TRBJ2-7
clone size: .
D gene: TRBD2
V gene: TRBV20-1
CDR3 length: 17
CDR3 DNA: TGCAGTGCTAGTGCATCAAAAATAGCGGGGGGGCCTGAGGAGCAGTACTTC
CDR3 protein: CSASASKIAGGPEEQYF

J gene: TRBJ2-7
clone size: .
D gene: .
V gene: TRBV5-1
CDR3 length: 16
CDR3 DNA: TGCGCCAGCAGCTTGAACTGGGACCGATACTCCTACGAGCAGTACTTC
CDR3 protein: CASSLNWDRYSYEQYF

J gene: TRBJ1-3
clone size: .
D gene: .
V gene: TRBV2
CDR3 length: 13
CDR3 DNA: TGTGCCAGTAGTGAAGGACCGGTTGGCACCATATATTTT
CDR3 protein: CASSEGPVGTIYF

J gene: TRBJ1-2
clone size: .
D gene: .
V gene: TRBV27
CDR3 length: 13
CDR3 DNA: TGTGCCAGCACCTCGGGGAAGGGCTATGGCTACACCTTC
CDR3 protein: CASTSGKGYGYTF

J gene: TRBJ1-1
clone size: .
D gene: .
V gene: TRBV7-9
CDR3 length: 13
CDR3 DNA: TGTGCCAGCAGCCTCGACAGGAGGTATGAAGCTTTCTTT
CDR3 protein: CASSLDRRYEAFF

J gene: TRBJ2-7
clone size: .
D gene: .
V gene: TRBV10-3
CDR3 length: 11
CDR3 DNA: TGTGCCATCAGTGAGTCGGGGGGGCAGTACTTC
CDR3 protein: CAISESGGQYF

J gene: TRBJ1-6
clone size: .
D gene: TRBD1
V gene: TRBV5-4
CDR3 length: 14
CDR3 DNA: TGTGCCAGCAGCGAAGGACAGGGAGCTTCACCCCTCCACTTT
CDR3 protein: CASSEGQGASPLHF

J gene: TRBJ2-7
clone size: .
D gene: .
V gene: TRBV7-9
CDR3 length: 15
CDR3 DNA: TGTGCCAGCACCCCCGGGGAGATGAGGGCCTACGAGCAGTACTTC
CDR3 protein: CASTPGEMRAYEQYF

J gene: TRBJ2-7
clone size: .
D gene: .
V gene: TRBV29-1
CDR3 length: 23
CDR3 DNA: TGCAGCGTTGTTCTCCCCCGCAGACCCGGGACAACACCCTGGAGAGTTAGCTCCTACGAGCAGTACTTC
CDR3 protein: CSVVLPRRPGTTPWRVSSYEQYF

J gene: TRBJ1-3
clone size: .
D gene: .
V gene: TRBV5-1
CDR3 length: 16
CDR3 DNA: TGCGCCAGCAGCTTGGCCTTAACAGGGTCAGGAAACACCATATATTTT
CDR3 protein: CASSLALTGSGNTIYF

J gene: TRBJ2-1
clone size: few
D gene: .
V gene: TRBV23-1
CDR3 length: 12
CDR3 DNA: TGCGCCAGCAGTCAATCACGGCGTGAGCAGTTCTTC
CDR3 protein: CASSQSRREQFF

J gene: TRBJ2-5
clone size: .
D gene: .
V gene: TRBV5-1
CDR3 length: 14
CDR3 DNA: TGCGCCAGCAGCCGCGGGACAGCCCAAGAGACCCAGTACTTC
CDR3 protein: CASSRGTAQETQYF

J gene: TRBJ2-3
clone size: .
D gene: TRBD1
V gene: TRBV6-5
CDR3 length: 15
CDR3 DNA: TGTGCCAGCAGCCGGGACAGGGGACGCACAGATACGCAGTATTTT
CDR3 protein: CASSRDRGRTDTQYF

J gene: TRBJ1-1
clone size: .
D gene: TRBD1
V gene: TRBV12-3/TRBV12-4
CDR3 length: 13
CDR3 DNA: TGTGCCAGCAAAACACGACAGGGAACTGAAGCTTTCTTT
CDR3 protein: CASKTRQGTEAFF

J gene: TRBJ1-2
clone size: .
D gene: .
V gene: TRBV6-6
CDR3 length: 15
CDR3 DNA: TGTGCCAGCAGTTACAGCACCGGAGCTAACTATGGCTACACCTTC
CDR3 protein: CASSYSTGANYGYTF

J gene: TRBJ1-2
clone size: .
D gene: TRBD1
V gene: TRBV10-3
CDR3 length: 18
CDR3 DNA: TGTGCCATCAGTGACCCGGGACAGAAGACCTCCTATCGGGATGGCTACACCTTC
CDR3 protein: CAISDPGQKTSYRDGYTF

J gene: TRBJ2-7
clone size: once
D gene: TRBD1
V gene: TRBV13
CDR3 length: 14
CDR3 DNA: TGTGCCAGCAGGAAGACAGGGGCCTCCTACGAGCAGTACTTC
CDR3 protein: CASRKTGASYEQYF

J gene: TRBJ1-3
clone size: .
D gene: .
V gene: TRBV9
CDR3 length: 14
CDR3 DNA: TGTGCCAGCAGTCCCCCAGGGGCAGGAAACACCATATATTTT
CDR3 protein: CASSPPGAGNTIYF

J gene: TRBJ2-3
clone size: once
D gene: TRBD2
V gene: TRBV9
CDR3 length: 15
CDR3 DNA: TGTGCCAGCAGCCCTAGCGGGGGAAGCACAGATACGCAGTATTTT
CDR3 protein: CASSPSGGSTDTQYF

J gene: TRBJ2-2
clone size: .
D gene: .
V gene: TRBV13
CDR3 length: 14
CDR3 DNA: TGTGCCAGCAGCCTAACGGGGAACACCGGGGAGCTGTTTTTT
CDR3 protein: CASSLTGNTGELFF

J gene: TRBJ2-5
clone size: .
D gene: TRBD1
V gene: TRBV3-1/TRBV3-2
CDR3 length: 16
CDR3 DNA: TGTGCCAGCAGCCTAGCTTTGTACGGGACAGGGAGAACCCAGTACTTC
CDR3 protein: CASSLALYGTGRTQYF

J gene: TRBJ2-3
clone size: .
D gene: TRBD2
V gene: TRBV5-4
CDR3 length: 14
CDR3 DNA: TGTGCCAGCAGCCAGGAGCGGGGGACAGATACGCAGTATTTT
CDR3 protein: CASSQERGTDTQYF

J gene: TRBJ1-3
clone size: once
D gene: TRBD1
V gene: TRBV4-1
CDR3 length: 17
CDR3 DNA: TGCGCCAGCAGCCAAGATAGCGGGACAGGGGGCGCGGACACCATATATTTT
CDR3 protein: CASSQDSGTGGADTIYF

J gene: TRBJ2-2
clone size: .
D gene: TRBD2
V gene: TRBV2
CDR3 length: 15
CDR3 DNA: TGTGCCAGCAGTCTACGCGGGAGGGACACCGGGGAGCTGTTTTTT
CDR3 protein: CASSLRGRDTGELFF